This entry describes one T cell receptor beta chain. Its matching antigen is unknown. The repertoire was sequenced with immunoSEQ multiplex PCR; TCRdb's copy has only in-frame clones and lacks some. The repertoire holds around 200,000 clones, with around nine tenths as singletons. This sample was included in a study of cytomegalovirus exposure and HLA in healthy donors. Study information: In a later analysis, it was reported that the 110 or so validation repertoires had been produced on the same platform as the 500 to 750 repertoires belonging to the first cohort.

This CDR3 is built from 14 residues. Trimming at V came to 5 bases and at J to 6 bases, leaving 8 bases not matched to a gene. From germline, CDR1 is SGHAT and CDR2 FQNNGV. Notes on the study in general: Investigators reported under 200 TCR beta chains as tied to cytomegalovirus. In the 130 or so validation repertoires, a later analysis found that first-cohort TCR clusters tended to co-occur. Some public TCRs appeared in many individuals, while most sequences were rare.

Sequenced sample: PBMCs. The V and J genes are TRBV11-2 and TRBJ1-1; 8 bases map to TRBD1. This receptor was taken from a woman younger than 30 in good health and CMV-seronegative. The CDR3 sequence: CASSNLGQDAEAFF. The DNA of the CDR3 is TGTGCCAGCAGCAACTTGGGACAGGACGCTGAAGCTTTCTTT.